This T cell receptor (beta chain) was found in a study of Graves' ophthalmopathy and Graves' hyperthyroidism. Scientists amplified the TCR beta CDR3 regions from RNA transcripts. After a first-round RT-PCR with HTBI primers, a second-round multiplex PCR was run. A single record per CDR3 protein comes from TCRdb applying MiXCR to the multiplex PCR reads. Here the sample spans hundreds of thousands of distinct CDR3 sequences, 15% being singletons. This clonotype was observed a handful of times. V lost 8 bases, J lost 0 bases, and 12 bases stayed unmatched. This CDR3 contains 17 residues. The V gene's germline CDR1 is MNHNS and CDR2 SASEGT.

The sequenced sample was peripheral blood. The chain is built from TRBV6-1 and TRBJ1-2; 10 nucleotides align to TRBD1. The sequence was collected from a woman under 30 with stable Graves' hyperthyroidism. CDR3 nucleotides: TGTGCCAGCGTACCTCGGGCGGGACAGGGGTCTAACTATGGCTACACCTTC. Translating gives CASVPRAGQGSNYGYTF.